This T cell receptor beta chain came from a study of T cell changes during pregnancy in multiple sclerosis. Germline V gene sequence: CDR1 SNHLY, CDR2 FYNNEI. V was trimmed by 10 bases and J by 3 bases, leaving 13 bases between them. This CDR3 contains 12 residues. The assay was immunoSEQ multiplex PCR, and TCRdb's table has in-frame clones only and misses some. The sample consists of tens of thousands of clones, around 96% of them appearing once. Source: CD8+ T cells from peripheral blood mononuclear cells, taken after pregnancy. This sequence was found in a female donor with multiple sclerosis, enrolled in a pregnancy study. The V gene is TRBV2, the J gene TRBJ2-7, with D possibly TRBD2 on 6 matching bases. The CDR3 reads CAKGDSNYEQYF. CDR3 DNA sequence: TGTGCCAAAGGGGACTCCAACTACGAGCAGTACTTC.